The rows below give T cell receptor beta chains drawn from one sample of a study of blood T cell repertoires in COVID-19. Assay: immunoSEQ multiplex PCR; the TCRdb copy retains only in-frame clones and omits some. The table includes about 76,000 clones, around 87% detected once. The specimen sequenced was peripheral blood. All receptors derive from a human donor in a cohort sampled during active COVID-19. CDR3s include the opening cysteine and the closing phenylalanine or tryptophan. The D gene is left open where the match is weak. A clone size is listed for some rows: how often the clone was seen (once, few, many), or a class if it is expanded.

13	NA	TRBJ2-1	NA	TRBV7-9	CASSFSGYNEQFF	TGTGCCAGCAGCTTCTCAGGGTACAATGAGCAGTTCTTC
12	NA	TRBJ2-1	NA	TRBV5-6	CASSLAREYGFF	TGTGCCAGCAGCTTGGCCCGGGAGTATGGTTTCTTC
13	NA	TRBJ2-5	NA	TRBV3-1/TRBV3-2	CASSPGLKETQYF	TGTGCCAGCAGCCCAGGACTAAAAGAGACCCAGTACTTC
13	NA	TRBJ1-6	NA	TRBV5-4	CASGATEGSTLHF	TGTGCCAGCGGGGCGACAGAAGGGTCGACCCTCCACTTT
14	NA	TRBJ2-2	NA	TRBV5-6	CASRKDSATGELFF	TGTGCCAGCAGGAAGGACAGCGCCACCGGGGAGCTGTTTTTT
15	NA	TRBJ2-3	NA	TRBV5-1	CASSDGLIATDTQYF	TGCGCCAGCAGCGACGGACTAATTGCCACAGATACGCAGTATTTT
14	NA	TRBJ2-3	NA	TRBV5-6	CASSLVLGGPTQYF	TGTGCCAGCAGCTTGGTACTGGGAGGTCCCACGCAGTATTTT
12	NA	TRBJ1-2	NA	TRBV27	CASSPRRGGYTF	TGTGCCAGCTCCCCCCGGAGGGGAGGCTACACCTTC
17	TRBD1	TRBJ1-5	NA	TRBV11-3	CASSLEGTGEDNQPQHF	TGTGCCAGCAGCTTAGAGGGGACAGGGGAGGACAATCAGCCCCAGCATTTT
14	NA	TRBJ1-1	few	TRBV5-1	CASSLDPRNTEAFF	TGCGCCAGCAGCTTGGACCCGAGGAACACTGAAGCTTTCTTT
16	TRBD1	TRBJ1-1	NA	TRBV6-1	CASSDSPGQGRIGAFF	TGTGCCAGCAGTGATTCCCCGGGACAGGGGAGGATCGGAGCTTTCTTT
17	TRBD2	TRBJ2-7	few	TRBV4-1	CASSHIPTGTSFYEQYF	TGCGCCAGCAGCCACATCCCGACCGGGACTAGCTTCTACGAGCAGTACTTC
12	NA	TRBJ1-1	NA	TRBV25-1	CASRQGNTEAFF	TGTGCCAGCAGGCAGGGGAACACTGAAGCTTTCTTT
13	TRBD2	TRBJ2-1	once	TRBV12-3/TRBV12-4	CASSLAGGNEQFF	TGTGCCAGCAGTTTGGCGGGGGGGAATGAGCAGTTCTTC
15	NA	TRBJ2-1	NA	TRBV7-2	CASSFRQGPYNEQFF	TGTGCCAGCAGCTTCCGGCAGGGCCCCTACAATGAGCAGTTCTTC
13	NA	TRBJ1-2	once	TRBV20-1	CSASTRENYGYTF	TGCAGTGCTAGTACCAGGGAAAACTATGGCTACACCTTC
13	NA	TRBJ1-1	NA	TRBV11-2	CASSYLGGTEAFF	TGTGCCAGCAGCTATCTTGGGGGGACTGAAGCTTTCTTT
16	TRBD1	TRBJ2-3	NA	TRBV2	CASSGDRGRSTDTQYF	TGTGCCAGCAGTGGGGACAGGGGACGGTCCACAGATACGCAGTATTTT
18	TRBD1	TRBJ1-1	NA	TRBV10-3	CAISEAAGTGFLHTEAFF	TGTGCCATCAGTGAGGCCGCCGGGACAGGGTTTTTGCACACTGAAGCTTTCTTT
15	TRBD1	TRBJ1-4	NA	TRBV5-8	CASRWTGIRNEKLFF	TGTGCCAGCAGATGGACAGGAATACGTAATGAAAAACTGTTTTTT
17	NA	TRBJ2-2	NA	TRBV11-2	CASSLEGWGEDTGELFF	TGTGCCAGCAGCTTAGAGGGGTGGGGCGAGGACACCGGGGAGCTGTTTTTT
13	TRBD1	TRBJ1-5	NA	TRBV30	CAWSGDSHQPQHF	TGTGCCTGGAGTGGGGACAGCCATCAGCCCCAGCATTTT
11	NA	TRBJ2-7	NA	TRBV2	CASSEWGGQYF	TGTGCCAGCAGTGAATGGGGAGGGCAGTACTTC
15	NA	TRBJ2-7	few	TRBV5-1	CASSLYSGETYEQYF	TGCGCCAGCAGCTTGTACTCAGGGGAAACCTACGAGCAGTACTTC
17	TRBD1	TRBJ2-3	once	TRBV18	CASSPRTGTSSTDTQYF	TGTGCCAGCTCACCACGGACAGGGACTTCTAGCACAGATACGCAGTATTTT
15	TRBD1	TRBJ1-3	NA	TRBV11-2	CASSFRGLTGNTIYF	TGTGCCAGCAGCTTCAGGGGGCTTACTGGAAACACCATATATTTT
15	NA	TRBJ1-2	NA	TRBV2	CASSGPKTGYYGYTF	TGTGCCAGCAGTGGCCCTAAAACAGGCTACTATGGCTACACCTTC
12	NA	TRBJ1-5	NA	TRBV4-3	CASSQVAQPQHF	TGCGCCAGCAGCCAAGTGGCTCAGCCCCAGCATTTT
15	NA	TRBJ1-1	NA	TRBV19	CASSGSLFLNTEAFF	TGTGCCAGTTCCGGGTCCCTTTTCTTGAACACTGAAGCTTTCTTT
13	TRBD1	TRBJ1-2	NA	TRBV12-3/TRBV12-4	CASIGTGDYGYTF	TGTGCCAGCATCGGGACAGGGGACTATGGCTACACCTTC
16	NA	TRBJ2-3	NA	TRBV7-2	CASSLQGVGGTDTQYF	TGTGCCAGCAGCCTCCAGGGTGTTGGGGGCACAGATACGCAGTATTTT
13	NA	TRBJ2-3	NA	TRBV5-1	CASRPTSTDTQYF	TGCGCCAGCAGACCTACTAGCACAGATACGCAGTATTTT
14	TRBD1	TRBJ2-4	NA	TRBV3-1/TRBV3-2	CASSPQGRGNIQYF	TGTGCCAGCAGCCCACAGGGGCGAGGAAACATTCAGTACTTC
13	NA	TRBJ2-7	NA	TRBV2	CASSIDRIYEQYF	TGTGCCAGCAGTATCGACAGGATTTACGAGCAGTACTTC
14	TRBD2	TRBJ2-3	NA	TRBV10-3	CAISYRGGTDTQYF	TGTGCCATCAGTTACCGGGGGGGCACAGATACGCAGTATTTT
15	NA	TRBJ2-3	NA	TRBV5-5	CASSPRDLGTDTQYF	TGTGCCAGCAGCCCTCGGGACTTGGGAACAGATACGCAGTATTTT
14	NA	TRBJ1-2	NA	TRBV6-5	CASSYLGPGYGYTF	TGTGCCAGCAGTTATCTGGGGCCAGGATATGGCTACACCTTC
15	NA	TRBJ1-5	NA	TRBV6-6	CASSYSGQPNQPQHF	TGTGCCAGCAGTTACTCGGGGCAGCCCAATCAGCCCCAGCATTTT
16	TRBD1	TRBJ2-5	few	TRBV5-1	CASSLFQSGGQETQYF	TGCGCCAGCAGCTTGTTCCAGTCAGGGGGCCAAGAGACCCAGTACTTC
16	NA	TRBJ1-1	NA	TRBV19	CASSILLDMGFTEAFF	TGTGCCAGTAGTATCCTTCTGGACATGGGGTTCACTGAAGCTTTCTTT
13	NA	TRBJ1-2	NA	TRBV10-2	CASSGTQGYGYTF	TGCGCCAGCAGTGGAACCCAGGGCTATGGCTACACCTTC